The 10 T cell receptor beta chains below all came from one sample that was sequenced in a study of T-cell memory formation after mild COVID-19. MiXCR, run by TCRdb on the 5' RACE reads, gives a single entry per CDR3 protein. The sample shows 190,000 or so distinct CDR3 sequences, more than 9% of them seen only once. Material: PBMCs or a T cell subset sorted from them (not recorded which). The source of these receptors is a man younger than 35 who had mild COVID-19 (a few samples of this study predate the infection). Cell type and time point are not known.

This rearrangement joins TRBV5-4 to TRBJ1-1; weak D call: TRBD1 (5 bases). The CDR3 loop spans 17 amino acids. CDR1 and CDR2 from the germline V gene are SGHNT and YYREEE (reference sequence). Trimming took off 3 bases at V and 4 bases at J, with 22 bases between the two ends. The CDR3 spells CASSWERGPSLGTEAFF. In DNA, the CDR3 is TGTGCCAGCAGCTGGGAAAGGGGTCCTTCCCTGGGCACTGAAGCTTTCTTT.

The rearrangement joins TRBV7-9 to TRBJ2-5; possibly TRBD1 or TRBD2 for D (5 bases each). Germline V gene data show CDR1 as SEHNR and CDR2 as FQNEAQ (reference sequence). This CDR3 has 14 amino acids. Trimming pared 5 bases from V and 4 bases from J, leaving 14 bases between. DNA of the CDR3: TGTGCCAGCAGCCCGACCCCAGGGAGAGAGACCCAGTACTTC. Translation: CASSPTPGRETQYF.

This clonotype was detected only a few times. The chain links TRBV14 to TRBJ2-1, with D tentatively TRBD1 (6 bases). The ends were cut back, 4 bases at V and 3 bases at J, with 16 bases in the middle. The CDR3 extends over 16 amino acids. Germline CDR1 reads SGHDN; CDR2 reads FVKESK. This chain's CDR3 is CASSRIRDTVYNEQFF. CDR3 sequence (DNA): TGTGCCAGCAGCCGAATCCGGGACACTGTCTACAATGAGCAGTTCTTC.

This clonotype was observed a handful of times. The chain combines TRBV6-2 or TRBV6-3 with TRBJ2-1; no clear D. CDR3 size: 12 residues. V gave up 7 bases and J gave up 7 bases, with 11 bases separating them. Per germline, CDR1 MNHEY and CDR2 SVGEGT. Here the CDR3 reads CASTIGRNEQFF. As DNA, the CDR3 is TGTGCCAGCACTATCGGCCGTAATGAGCAGTTCTTC.

V is TRBV5-1 and J is TRBJ1-1; D gene uncertain. The CDR3 covers 14 residues. CDR1 SGHRS and CDR2 YFSETQ come from the germline V gene. The germline V and J ends were trimmed by 4 bases and 4 bases, with 14 bases remaining between them. In nucleotides, the CDR3 is TGCGCCAGCAGCCCCCGGATCTTGAGCACTGAAGCTTTCTTT. This sequence encodes CASSPRILSTEAFF.

The chain is built from TRBV18 and TRBJ1-3; a possible D gene is TRBD1 (6 bases). Germline V gives CDR1 KGHSH, CDR2 LQKENI. CDR3 length equals 15 residues. V was cut by 0 bases and J by 5 bases, with 11 bases left in between. As DNA, the CDR3 is TGTGCCAGCTCACCACCGGGACAAACGAGAAACACCATATATTTT. The encoded protein is CASSPPGQTRNTIYF.

This clonotype was recorded a few times. The V call is TRBV20-1, the J call TRBJ2-3; the D gene is possibly TRBD2 (5 bases). The CDR3 is 15 residues long. The ends were cut back, 1 base at V and 3 bases at J, with 14 bases in the middle. Germline CDR1 is DFQATT and CDR2 is SNEGSKA (reference sequence). The CDR3 bases are TGCAGTGCTAGAGTCGCGAGGGCGGCGACAGATACGCAGTATTTT. It is translated as CSARVARAATDTQYF.

This clonotype was counted ten times or more. This sequence joins TRBV15 and TRBJ2-5, with D possibly being TRBD1 (5 bases). V lost 0 bases to trimming and J lost 5 bases, with 10 bases between them. Germline assignment: CDR1 LNHNV and CDR2 YYDKDF (reference sequence). The CDR3 runs to 14 residues. CDR3 nucleotides: TGTGCCACCAGCAGAGATAATGGGGCGGAGACCCAGTACTTC. It is translated as CATSRDNGAETQYF.

The chain is built from TRBV18 and TRBJ2-1, with D unresolved. V lost 0 bases to trimming and J lost 0 bases, with 15 bases between them. CDR1 and CDR2 from the germline V gene are KGHSH and LQKENI. This CDR3 contains 18 residues. The CDR3 is CASSPPPWSQSSYNEQFF. In DNA form, the CDR3 reads TGTGCCAGCTCACCACCCCCCTGGAGTCAGAGCTCCTACAATGAGCAGTTCTTC.

The table lists this clonotype with a few counts. This chain links TRBV12-3 or TRBV12-4 with TRBJ1-6; D is possibly TRBD1 (6 bases). Between the trimmed V and J ends, which lost 4 bases and 8 bases, there was a span of 12 bases. CDR3 length equals 14 residues. CDR3 sequence: CASSSGTRYSPLHF. CDR3 bases: TGTGCCAGCAGTTCCGGGACACGATATTCACCCCTCCACTTT.